Listed here is a single TCR beta chain. Antigen specificity is unknown. TCRdb keeps only in-frame clones here, not all; method: immunoSEQ multiplex PCR. The sample lists about 1.5 million clones; 95% to 97% were seen once. This sample stems from a study of shared clonotypes between healthy human individuals. Overall study context: Per donor, three plates held CD4 naive cells, three held CD4 memory, two held CD8 naive and one held CD8 memory.

CDR1 is SGHVS, CDR2 FQNEAQ, per germline. The V gene lost 5 bases and the J gene lost 0 bases, with 12 bases spanning the gap. The CDR3 length is 15 residues. General study results and limits: Relative to memory subsets, naive subsets generally showed larger estimated richness.

Every donor was a Caucasian adult from Nashville, Tennessee. V is TRBV7-8 and J is TRBJ2-3, with D possibly TRBD2 on 6 matching bases. The receptor's source is a man aged 30-40 years in good health. The material sequenced was naive CD4+ T cells sorted from blood. Subset given: CD45RA+ positively selected. CDR3 amino acids: CASSPDGTSTDTQYF. The CDR3 DNA reads as TGTGCCAGCAGCCCGGACGGGACTAGCACAGATACGCAGTATTTT.